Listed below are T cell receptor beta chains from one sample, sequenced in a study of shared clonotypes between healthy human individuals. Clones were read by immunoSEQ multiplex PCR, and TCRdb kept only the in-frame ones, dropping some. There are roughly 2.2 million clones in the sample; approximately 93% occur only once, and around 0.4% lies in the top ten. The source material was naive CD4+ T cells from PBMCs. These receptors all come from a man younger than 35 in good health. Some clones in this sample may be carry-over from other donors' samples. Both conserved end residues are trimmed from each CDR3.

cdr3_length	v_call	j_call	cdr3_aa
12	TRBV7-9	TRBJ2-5	ASSFNGVIGTQY
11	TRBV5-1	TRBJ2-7	ASSIGTRAEQY
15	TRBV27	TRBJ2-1	ASSPGTSGVTYNEQF
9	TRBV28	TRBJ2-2	ASSLDSGLF
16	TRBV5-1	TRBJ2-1	ASSLVFSASGSHNEQF
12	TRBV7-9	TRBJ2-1	ASSLGTTANEQF
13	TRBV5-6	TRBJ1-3	ASTTQVPYGNTIY
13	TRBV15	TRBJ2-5	ATSRDRGREETQY
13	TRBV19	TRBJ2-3	ASMRRRTSTDTQY
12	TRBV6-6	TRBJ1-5	ASSYLQGDQPQH
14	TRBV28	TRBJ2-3	ASSSPGGVESDTQY
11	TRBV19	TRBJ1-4	ASSIGEPEKLF
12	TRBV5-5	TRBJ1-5	ASSLIQGNQPQH
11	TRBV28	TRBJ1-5	ASDKAPNGPQH
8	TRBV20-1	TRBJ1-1	RVGGTEAF
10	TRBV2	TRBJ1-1	ASSENKAEAF
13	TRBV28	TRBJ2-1	ASSKTGGSYNEQF
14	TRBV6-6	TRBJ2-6	ASSTTDTSGANVLT
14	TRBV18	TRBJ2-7	ASSPVAVSGPYEQY
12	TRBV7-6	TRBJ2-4	ASSPEEAKNIQY
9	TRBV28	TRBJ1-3	ASQLGGTIY
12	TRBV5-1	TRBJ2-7	ASSLGQGGYEQY
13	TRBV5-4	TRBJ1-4	ASSLAGGSFEKLF